This T cell receptor (beta chain) was recovered during a study of blood T cell repertoires in COVID-19. Some clones are missing from TCRdb's copy, which holds only in-frame ones; the method was immunoSEQ multiplex PCR. The data show some 290,000 clones, with roughly nine tenths seen just once and 3.6% held by the top ten. Germline CDR1 is SGDLS and CDR2 is YYNGEE. The V gene end was trimmed by 0 bases and the J gene end by 13 bases; junction bases not matched to a gene: 6. The length of the CDR3 is 14 residues. What was sequenced was peripheral blood. The chain uses TRBV9 and TRBJ2-1; TRBD2 matches 11 bases. The receptor was isolated from a man between 18 and 29 years old with active or convalescent COVID-19. CDR3 sequence: CASSVALAGVEQFF. In nucleotides, the CDR3 is TGTGCCAGCAGCGTAGCACTAGCGGGAGTAGAACAGTTCTTC.